This T cell receptor beta chain was identified during a study of shared clonotypes between healthy human individuals. Overall study context: Donors had three CD4 naive, three CD4 memory, two CD8 naive and one CD8 memory plate apiece.

Germline CDR1 and CDR2: SGHRS and YFSETQ. This CDR3 comprises 13 residues. Trimming pared 1 base from V and 4 bases from J, leaving 8 bases between. Generated by immunoSEQ multiplex PCR, the TCRdb table keeps only in-frame clones and is missing some. The sample yields roughly 1,500,000 clones, approximately 98.5% seen once. None of the donors, who were healthy HIV-negative adults, had recently had acute infections or vaccinations. The sample consisted of naive CD4+ T cells sorted from blood. Subset meaning: CD45RA+ positively selected. The J gene is TRBJ1-2, the V gene TRBV5-1; D is perhaps TRBD1 (5 bases). The sequence derives from a man aged 30 to 39 in good health. The CDR3: CASSLSQGYGYTF. CDR3 DNA sequence: TGCGCCAGCAGCTTGTCGCAGGGCTATGGCTACACCTTC. Combining the CDR3 with reference TRBV5-1 and TRBJ1-2 gives the whole variable domain KAGVTQTPRYLIKTRGQQVTLSCSPISGHRSVSWYQQTPGQGLQFLFEYFSETQRNKGNFPGRFSGRQFSNSRSEMNVSTLELGDSALYLCASSLSQGYGYTFGSGTRLTVV.